This TCR beta chain was obtained from a study of cytomegalovirus exposure and HLA in healthy donors. Germline CDR1 and CDR2: MNHEY and SMNVEV (reference sequence). This CDR3 comprises 13 residues. V lost 2 bases to trimming and J lost 2 bases; unmatched junction nucleotides: 0. Amplification used 60 Vbeta primers and 13 Jbeta primers. Profiled with immunoSEQ multiplex PCR; TCRdb holds only in-frame clones, not every one. The table shows approximately 96,000 clones, with around two thirds occurring only once. The sequence derives from a male donor in good health and CMV-seronegative. The sequenced sample was PBMCs. The chain has TRBV27 and TRBJ2-7; 7 nucleotides match TRBD1. The CDR3 reads CASSLDRAYEQYF. The CDR3 nucleotides are TGTGCCAGCAGTTTAGACAGGGCCTACGAGCAGTACTTC.